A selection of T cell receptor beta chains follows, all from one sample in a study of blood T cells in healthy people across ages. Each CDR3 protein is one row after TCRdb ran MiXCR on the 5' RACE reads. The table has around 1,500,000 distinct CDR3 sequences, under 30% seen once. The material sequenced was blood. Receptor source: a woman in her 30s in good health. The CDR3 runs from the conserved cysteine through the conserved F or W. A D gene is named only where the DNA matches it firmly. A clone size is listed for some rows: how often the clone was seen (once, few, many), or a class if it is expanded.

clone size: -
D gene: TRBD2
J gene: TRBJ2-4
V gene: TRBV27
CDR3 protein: CASSFRGRTYNEQYF
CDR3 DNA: TGTGCCAGCAGTTTTCGCGGGAGAACCTACAATGAGCAGTACTTC

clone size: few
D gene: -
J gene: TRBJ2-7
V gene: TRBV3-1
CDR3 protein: CASSQEAGTYEQYF
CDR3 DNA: TGTGCCAGCAGCCAAGAAGCAGGGACCTACGAGCAGTACTTC

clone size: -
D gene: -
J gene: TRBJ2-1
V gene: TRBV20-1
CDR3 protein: CSANGGDLGTYNEQFF
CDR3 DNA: TGCAGTGCTAACGGGGGAGACCTAGGAACGTACAATGAGCAGTTCTTC

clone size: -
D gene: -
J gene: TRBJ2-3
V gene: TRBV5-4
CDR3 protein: CASSLYYRLSTDTQYF
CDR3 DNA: TGTGCCAGCAGCTTGTATTATCGACTGAGCACAGATACGCAGTATTTT

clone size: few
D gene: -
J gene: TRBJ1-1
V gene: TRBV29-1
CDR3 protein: CSVKDRTKRDTEAFF
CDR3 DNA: TGCAGCGTAAAGGACCGAACAAAAAGGGACACTGAAGCTTTCTTT

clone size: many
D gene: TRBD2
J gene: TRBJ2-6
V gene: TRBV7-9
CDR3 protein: CASSPREAGANVLTF
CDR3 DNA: TGTGCCAGCAGTCCACGGGAGGCTGGGGCCAACGTCCTGACTTTC

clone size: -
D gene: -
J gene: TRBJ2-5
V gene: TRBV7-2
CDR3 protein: CASSLRGTGETQYF
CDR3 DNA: TGTGCCAGCAGCCTCAGGGGAACCGGAGAGACCCAGTACTTC

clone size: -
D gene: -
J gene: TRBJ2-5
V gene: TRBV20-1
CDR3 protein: CSARVAGSHETQYF
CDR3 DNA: TGCAGTGCTAGAGTAGCAGGCAGTCATGAGACCCAGTACTTC

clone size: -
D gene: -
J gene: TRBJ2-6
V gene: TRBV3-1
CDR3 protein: CASKKLSGANVLTF
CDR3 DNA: TGTGCCAGCAAAAAGTTATCTGGGGCCAACGTCCTGACTTTC

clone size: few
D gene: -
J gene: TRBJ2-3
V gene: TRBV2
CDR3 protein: CASKVQGTFTDTQYF
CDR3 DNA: TGTGCCAGCAAGGTCCAGGGTACCTTCACAGATACGCAGTATTTT

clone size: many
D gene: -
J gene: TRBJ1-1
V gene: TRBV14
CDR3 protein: CASSQEMNTEAFF
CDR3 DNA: TGTGCCAGCAGCCAAGAGATGAACACTGAAGCTTTCTTT

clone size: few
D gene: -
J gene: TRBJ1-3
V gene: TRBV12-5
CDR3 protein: CASGLAGAGNTIYF
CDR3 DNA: TGTGCTAGTGGTTTAGCAGGGGCTGGAAACACCATATATTTT

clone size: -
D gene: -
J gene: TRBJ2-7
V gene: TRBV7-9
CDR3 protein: CASSLGQSEQYF
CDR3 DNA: TGTGCCAGCAGCCTGGGCCAGTCGGAGCAGTACTTC

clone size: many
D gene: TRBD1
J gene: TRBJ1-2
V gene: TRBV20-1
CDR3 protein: CSARRSGTGRLSVYGYTF
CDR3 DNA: TGCAGTGCTAGACGTTCCGGGACAGGGAGGTTATCAGTCTATGGCTACACCTTC

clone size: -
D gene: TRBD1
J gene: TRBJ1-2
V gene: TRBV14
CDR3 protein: CASSQNRGTYGYTF
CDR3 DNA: TGTGCCAGCAGCCAGAACAGGGGGACGTATGGCTACACCTTC

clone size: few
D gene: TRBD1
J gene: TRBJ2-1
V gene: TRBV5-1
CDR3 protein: CASSLEGAFYNEQFF
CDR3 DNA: TGCGCCAGCAGCTTGGAGGGGGCGTTCTACAATGAGCAGTTCTTC

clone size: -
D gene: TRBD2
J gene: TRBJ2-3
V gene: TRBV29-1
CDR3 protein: CSVEPSGSTDTQYF
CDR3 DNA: TGCAGCGTTGAACCTAGCGGTAGCACAGATACGCAGTATTTT

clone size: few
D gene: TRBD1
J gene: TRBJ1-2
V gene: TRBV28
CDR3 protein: CAIPGQTYGYTF
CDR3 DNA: TGTGCCATCCCGGGACAGACTTATGGCTACACCTTC

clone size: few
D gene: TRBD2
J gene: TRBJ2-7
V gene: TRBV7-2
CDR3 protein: CASSLQAAGAPNEQYF
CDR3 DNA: TGTGCCAGCAGCTTACAGGCGGCGGGAGCTCCAAACGAGCAGTACTTC

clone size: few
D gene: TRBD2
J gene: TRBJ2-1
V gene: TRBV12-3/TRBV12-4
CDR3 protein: CASTPTRGLASGNEQFF
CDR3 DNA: TGTGCCAGCACTCCGACCAGGGGACTAGCGTCCGGCAATGAGCAGTTCTTC

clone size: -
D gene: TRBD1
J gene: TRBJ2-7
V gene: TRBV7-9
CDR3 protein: CASSSTMTGWTYEQYF
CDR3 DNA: TGTGCCAGCAGCTCCACTATGACAGGGTGGACCTACGAGCAGTACTTC

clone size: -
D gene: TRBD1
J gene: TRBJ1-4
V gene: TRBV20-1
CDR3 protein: CSASGGPGTVGEKLFF
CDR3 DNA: TGCAGTGCTAGCGGAGGGCCCGGGACAGTCGGGGAAAAACTGTTTTTT

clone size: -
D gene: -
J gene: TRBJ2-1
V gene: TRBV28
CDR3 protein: CASSLVAAGENEQFF
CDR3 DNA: TGTGCCAGCAGTTTGGTTGCGGCAGGGGAAAATGAGCAGTTCTTC

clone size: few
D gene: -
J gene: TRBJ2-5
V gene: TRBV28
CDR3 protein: CASKEIGQTRETQYF
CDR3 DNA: TGTGCCAGCAAGGAGATTGGTCAGACAAGAGAGACCCAGTACTTC

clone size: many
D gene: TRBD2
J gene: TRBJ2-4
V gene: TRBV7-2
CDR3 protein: CASSPGASGSVAKNIQYF
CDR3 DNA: TGTGCCAGCAGCCCAGGGGCTAGCGGGAGTGTGGCCAAAAACATTCAGTACTTC

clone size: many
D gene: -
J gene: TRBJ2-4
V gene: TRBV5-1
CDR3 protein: CASSPGTPLGGNIQYF
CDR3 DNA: TGCGCCAGCAGCCCGGGGACTCCATTAGGGGGAAACATTCAGTACTTC

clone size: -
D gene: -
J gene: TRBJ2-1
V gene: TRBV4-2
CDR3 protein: CASSLETRVSSYNEQFF
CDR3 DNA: TGTGCCAGCAGCCTTGAGACTAGGGTGAGCTCCTACAATGAGCAGTTCTTC

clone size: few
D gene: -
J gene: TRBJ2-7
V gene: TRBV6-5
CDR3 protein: CASNQDPSSYEQYF
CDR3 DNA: TGTGCCAGCAACCAGGACCCGAGCTCCTACGAGCAGTACTTC

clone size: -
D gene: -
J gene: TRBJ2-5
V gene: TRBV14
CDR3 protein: CASSRRASGETQYF
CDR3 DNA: TGTGCCAGCAGCCGACGCGCCTCCGGGGAGACCCAGTACTTC

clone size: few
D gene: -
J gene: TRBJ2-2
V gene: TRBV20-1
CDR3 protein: CSAPVTNTGELFF
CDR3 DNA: TGCAGTGCTCCAGTAACGAACACCGGGGAGCTGTTTTTT

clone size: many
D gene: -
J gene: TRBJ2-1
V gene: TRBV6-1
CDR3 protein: CASSEDTGLWEQFF
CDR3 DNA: TGTGCCAGCAGTGAAGACACAGGGCTATGGGAGCAGTTCTTC

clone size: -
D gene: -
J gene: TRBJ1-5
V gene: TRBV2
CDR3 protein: CASKAYSGNQPQHF
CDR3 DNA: TGTGCCAGCAAGGCTTACAGTGGCAATCAGCCCCAGCATTTT

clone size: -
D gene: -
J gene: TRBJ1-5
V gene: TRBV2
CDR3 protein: CASNGQSLNQPQHF
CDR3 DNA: TGTGCCAGCAACGGACAGAGCCTTAATCAGCCCCAGCATTTT